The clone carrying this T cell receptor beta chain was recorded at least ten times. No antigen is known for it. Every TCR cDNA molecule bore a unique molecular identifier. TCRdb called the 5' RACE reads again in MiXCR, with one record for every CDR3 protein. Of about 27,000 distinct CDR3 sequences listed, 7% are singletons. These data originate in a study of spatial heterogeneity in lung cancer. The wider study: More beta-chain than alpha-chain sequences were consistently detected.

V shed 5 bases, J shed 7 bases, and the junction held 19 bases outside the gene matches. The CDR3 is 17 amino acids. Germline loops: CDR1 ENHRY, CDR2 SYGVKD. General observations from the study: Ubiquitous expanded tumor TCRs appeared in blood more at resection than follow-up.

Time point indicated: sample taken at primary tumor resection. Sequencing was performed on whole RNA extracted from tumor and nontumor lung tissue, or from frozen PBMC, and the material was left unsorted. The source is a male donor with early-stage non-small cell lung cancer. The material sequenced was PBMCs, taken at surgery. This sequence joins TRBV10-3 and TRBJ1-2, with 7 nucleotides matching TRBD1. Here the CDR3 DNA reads TGTGCCATCAGTAGTCTGGGGGTCGAGACAGGGAGGACTGGCTACACCTTC. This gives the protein CAISSLGVETGRTGYTF.